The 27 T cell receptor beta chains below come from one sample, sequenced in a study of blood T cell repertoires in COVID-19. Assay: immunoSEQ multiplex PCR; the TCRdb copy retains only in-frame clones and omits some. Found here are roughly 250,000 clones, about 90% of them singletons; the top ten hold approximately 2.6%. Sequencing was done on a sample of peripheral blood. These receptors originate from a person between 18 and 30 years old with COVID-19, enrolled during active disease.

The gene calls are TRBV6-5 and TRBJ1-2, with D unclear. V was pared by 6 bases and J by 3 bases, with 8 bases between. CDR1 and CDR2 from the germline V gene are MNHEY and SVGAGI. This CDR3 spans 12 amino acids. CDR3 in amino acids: CASSGTDYGYTF. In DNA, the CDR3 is TGTGCCAGCAGCGGAACAGACTATGGCTACACCTTC.

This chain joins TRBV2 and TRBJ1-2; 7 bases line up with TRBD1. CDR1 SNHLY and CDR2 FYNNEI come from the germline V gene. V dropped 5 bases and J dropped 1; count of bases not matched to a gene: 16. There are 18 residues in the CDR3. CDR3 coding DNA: TGTGCCAGCAGTCGTTCTCCACTGACAGGGTGGAGTAACTATGGCTACACCTTC. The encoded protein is CASSRSPLTGWSNYGYTF.

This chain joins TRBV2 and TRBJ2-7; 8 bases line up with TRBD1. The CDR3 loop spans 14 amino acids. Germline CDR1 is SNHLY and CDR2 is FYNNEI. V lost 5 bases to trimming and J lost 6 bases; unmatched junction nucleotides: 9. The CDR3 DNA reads TGTGCCAGCAGTATCGGTCAGGGGGCAGGCGAGCAGTACTTC. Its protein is CASSIGQGAGEQYF.

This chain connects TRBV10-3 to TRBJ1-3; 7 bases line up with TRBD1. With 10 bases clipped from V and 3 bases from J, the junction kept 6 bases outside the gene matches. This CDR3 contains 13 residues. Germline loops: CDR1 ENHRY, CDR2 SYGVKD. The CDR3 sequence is CATQTGIGNTIYF. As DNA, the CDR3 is TGTGCCACCCAGACAGGGATTGGAAACACCATATATTTT.

Here the CDR3 DNA reads TGTGCCATCAGTAATTCAGGACCTCAGACGGGACAGCCCCAGCATTTT. It specifies CAISNSGPQTGQPQHF. V gene TRBV10-3 combines with J gene TRBJ1-5; D gene ambiguous. V lost 5 bases and J lost 7, with 21 bases in between. The CDR3 has 16 amino acids. Germline assignment: CDR1 ENHRY and CDR2 SYGVKD.

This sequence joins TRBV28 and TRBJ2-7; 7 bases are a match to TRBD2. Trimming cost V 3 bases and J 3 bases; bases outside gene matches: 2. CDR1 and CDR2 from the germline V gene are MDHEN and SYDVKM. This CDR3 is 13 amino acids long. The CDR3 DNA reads TGTGCCAGCAGTTTGGGGGGGTTCTACGAGCAGTACTTC. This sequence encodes CASSLGGFYEQYF.

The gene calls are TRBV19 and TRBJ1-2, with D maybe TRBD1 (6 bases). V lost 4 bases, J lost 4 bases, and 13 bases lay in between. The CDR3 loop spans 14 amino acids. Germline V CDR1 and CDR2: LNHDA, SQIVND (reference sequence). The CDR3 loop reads CASSTRGGGYGYTF. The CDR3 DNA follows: TGTGCCAGTAGTACGAGGGGGGGTGGCTATGGCTACACCTTC.

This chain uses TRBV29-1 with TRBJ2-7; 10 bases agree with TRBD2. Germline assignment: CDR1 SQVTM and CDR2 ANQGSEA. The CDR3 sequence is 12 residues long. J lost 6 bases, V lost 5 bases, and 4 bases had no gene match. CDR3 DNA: TGCAGCGTTCTGAGCGGGAGGGGCGAGCAGTACTTC. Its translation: CSVLSGRGEQYF.

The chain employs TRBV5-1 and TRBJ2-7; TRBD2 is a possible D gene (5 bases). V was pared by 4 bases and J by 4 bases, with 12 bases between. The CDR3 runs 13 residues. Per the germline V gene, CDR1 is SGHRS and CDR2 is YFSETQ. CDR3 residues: CASSAGGEYEQYF. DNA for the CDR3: TGCGCCAGCAGCGCAGGAGGTGAATACGAGCAGTACTTC.

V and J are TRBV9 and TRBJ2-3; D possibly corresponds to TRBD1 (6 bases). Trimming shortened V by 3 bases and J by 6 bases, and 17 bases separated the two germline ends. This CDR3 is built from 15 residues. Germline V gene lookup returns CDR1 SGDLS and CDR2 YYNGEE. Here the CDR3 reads CASSGGREGSDTQYF. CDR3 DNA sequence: TGTGCCAGCAGCGGGGGGCGTGAGGGCTCGGATACGCAGTATTTT.

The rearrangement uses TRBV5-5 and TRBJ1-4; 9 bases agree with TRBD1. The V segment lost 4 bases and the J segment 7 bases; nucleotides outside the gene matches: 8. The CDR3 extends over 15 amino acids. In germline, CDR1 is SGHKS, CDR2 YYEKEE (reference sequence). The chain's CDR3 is CASSGRTGETEKLFF. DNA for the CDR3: TGTGCCAGCAGCGGGAGGACAGGGGAGACTGAAAAACTGTTTTTT.

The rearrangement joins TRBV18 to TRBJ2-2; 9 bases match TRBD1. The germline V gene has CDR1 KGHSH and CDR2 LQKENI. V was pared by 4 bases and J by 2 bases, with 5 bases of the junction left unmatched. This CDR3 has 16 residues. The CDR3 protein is CASSQRQGDNTGELFF. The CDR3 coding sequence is TGTGCCAGCTCACAAAGACAGGGGGACAACACCGGGGAGCTGTTTTTT.

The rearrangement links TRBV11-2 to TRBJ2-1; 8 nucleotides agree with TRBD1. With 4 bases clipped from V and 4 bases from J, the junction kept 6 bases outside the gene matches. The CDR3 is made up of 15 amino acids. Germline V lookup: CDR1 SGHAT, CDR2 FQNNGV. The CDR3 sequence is CASSSSTGGYNEQFF. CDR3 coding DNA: TGTGCCAGCAGCTCCTCAACAGGGGGGTACAATGAGCAGTTCTTC.

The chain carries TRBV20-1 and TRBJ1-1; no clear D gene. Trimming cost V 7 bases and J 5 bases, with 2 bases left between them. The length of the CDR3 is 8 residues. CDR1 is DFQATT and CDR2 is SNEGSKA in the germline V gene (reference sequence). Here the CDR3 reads CSVTEAFF. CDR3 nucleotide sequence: TGCAGTGTAACTGAAGCTTTCTTT.

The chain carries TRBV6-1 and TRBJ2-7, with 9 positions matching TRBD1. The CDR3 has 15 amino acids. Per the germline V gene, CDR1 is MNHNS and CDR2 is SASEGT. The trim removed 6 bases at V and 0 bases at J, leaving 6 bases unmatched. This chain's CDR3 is CASRVGTGSSYEQYF. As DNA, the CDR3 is TGTGCCAGCAGGGTCGGGACAGGGAGCTCCTACGAGCAGTACTTC.

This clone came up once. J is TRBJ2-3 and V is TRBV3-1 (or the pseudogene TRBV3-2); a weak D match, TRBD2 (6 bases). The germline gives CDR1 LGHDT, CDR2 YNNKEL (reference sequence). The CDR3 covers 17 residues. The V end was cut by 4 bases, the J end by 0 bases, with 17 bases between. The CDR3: CASSRLLVAVSTDTQYF. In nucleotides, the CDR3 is TGTGCCAGCAGCCGATTGCTCGTAGCGGTCAGCACAGATACGCAGTATTTT.

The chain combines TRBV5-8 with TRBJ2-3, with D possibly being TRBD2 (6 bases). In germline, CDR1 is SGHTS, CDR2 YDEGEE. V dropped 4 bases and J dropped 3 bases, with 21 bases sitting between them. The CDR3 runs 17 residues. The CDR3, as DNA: TGTGCCAGCAGCCCGGGGAAGGGCCGGGAGAGTACAGATACGCAGTATTTT. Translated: CASSPGKGRESTDTQYF.

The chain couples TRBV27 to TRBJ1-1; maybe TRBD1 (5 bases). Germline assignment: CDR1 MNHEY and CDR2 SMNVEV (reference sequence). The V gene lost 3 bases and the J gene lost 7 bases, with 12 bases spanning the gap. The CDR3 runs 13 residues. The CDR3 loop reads CASSLAGRGEAFF. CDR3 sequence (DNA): TGTGCCAGCAGTTTGGCGGGGCGCGGTGAAGCTTTCTTT.

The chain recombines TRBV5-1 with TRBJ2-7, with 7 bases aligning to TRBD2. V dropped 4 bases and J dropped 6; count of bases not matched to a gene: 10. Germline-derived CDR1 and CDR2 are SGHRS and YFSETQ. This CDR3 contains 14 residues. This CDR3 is CASSPERGRGEQYF. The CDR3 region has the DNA TGCGCCAGCAGCCCGGAGCGGGGAAGGGGCGAGCAGTACTTC.

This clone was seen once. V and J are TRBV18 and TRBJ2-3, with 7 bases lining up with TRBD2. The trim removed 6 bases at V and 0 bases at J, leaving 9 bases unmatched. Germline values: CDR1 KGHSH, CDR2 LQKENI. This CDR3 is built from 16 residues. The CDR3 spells CASSLQLAPSTDTQYF. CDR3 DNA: TGTGCCAGCTCGCTACAACTAGCGCCTAGCACAGATACGCAGTATTTT.

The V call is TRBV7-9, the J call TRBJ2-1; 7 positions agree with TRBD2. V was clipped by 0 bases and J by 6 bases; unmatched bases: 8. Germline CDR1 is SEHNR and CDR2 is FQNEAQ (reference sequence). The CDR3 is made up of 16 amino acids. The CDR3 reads CASSLAGRADFNEQFF. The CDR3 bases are TGTGCCAGCAGCTTAGCGGGGAGGGCCGATTTCAATGAGCAGTTCTTC.

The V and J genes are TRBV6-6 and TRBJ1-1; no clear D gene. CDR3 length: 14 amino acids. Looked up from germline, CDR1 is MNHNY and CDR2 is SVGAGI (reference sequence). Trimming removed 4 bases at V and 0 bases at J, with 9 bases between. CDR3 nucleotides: TGTGCCAGCAGTTCGGTACAGATGAACACTGAAGCTTTCTTT. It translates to CASSSVQMNTEAFF.

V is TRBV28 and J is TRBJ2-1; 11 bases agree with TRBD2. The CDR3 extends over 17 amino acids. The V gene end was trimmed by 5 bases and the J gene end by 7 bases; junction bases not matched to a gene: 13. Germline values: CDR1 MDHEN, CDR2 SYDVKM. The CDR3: CASSPPGLAASKNEQFF. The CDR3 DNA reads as TGTGCCAGCAGTCCACCGGGACTAGCGGCAAGTAAGAATGAGCAGTTCTTC.

CDR3 region: CATSDFNRGNEQFF. The CDR3 DNA sequence: TGTGCCACCAGTGATTTTAACAGGGGGAATGAGCAGTTCTTC. The V call is TRBV24-1, the J call TRBJ2-1; TRBD1 matches 8 bases. The germline V gene has CDR1 KGHDR and CDR2 SFDVKD. The length of the CDR3 is 14 residues. V trimming: 1 base; J trimming: 7 bases; junction bases outside the gene matches: 2.

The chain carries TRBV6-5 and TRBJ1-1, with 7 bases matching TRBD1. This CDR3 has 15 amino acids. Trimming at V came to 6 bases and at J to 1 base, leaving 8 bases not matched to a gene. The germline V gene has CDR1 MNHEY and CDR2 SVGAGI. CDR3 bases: TGTGCCAGCAGAGAGAGCAGGGGGGAGAACACTGAAGCTTTCTTT. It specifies CASRESRGENTEAFF.

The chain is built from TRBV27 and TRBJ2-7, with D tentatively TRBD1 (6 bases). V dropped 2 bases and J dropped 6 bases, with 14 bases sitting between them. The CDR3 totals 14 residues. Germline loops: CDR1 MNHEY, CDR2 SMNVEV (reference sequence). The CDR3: CASSLRGKAFEQYF. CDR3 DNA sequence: TGTGCCAGCAGTTTAAGGGGGAAAGCTTTCGAGCAGTACTTC.

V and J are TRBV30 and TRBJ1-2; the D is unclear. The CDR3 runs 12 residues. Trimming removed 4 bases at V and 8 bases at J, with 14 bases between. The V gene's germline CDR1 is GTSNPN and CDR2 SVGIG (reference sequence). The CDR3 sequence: CAWTPVVGGYTF. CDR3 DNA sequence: TGTGCCTGGACTCCAGTGGTCGGGGGCTACACCTTC.